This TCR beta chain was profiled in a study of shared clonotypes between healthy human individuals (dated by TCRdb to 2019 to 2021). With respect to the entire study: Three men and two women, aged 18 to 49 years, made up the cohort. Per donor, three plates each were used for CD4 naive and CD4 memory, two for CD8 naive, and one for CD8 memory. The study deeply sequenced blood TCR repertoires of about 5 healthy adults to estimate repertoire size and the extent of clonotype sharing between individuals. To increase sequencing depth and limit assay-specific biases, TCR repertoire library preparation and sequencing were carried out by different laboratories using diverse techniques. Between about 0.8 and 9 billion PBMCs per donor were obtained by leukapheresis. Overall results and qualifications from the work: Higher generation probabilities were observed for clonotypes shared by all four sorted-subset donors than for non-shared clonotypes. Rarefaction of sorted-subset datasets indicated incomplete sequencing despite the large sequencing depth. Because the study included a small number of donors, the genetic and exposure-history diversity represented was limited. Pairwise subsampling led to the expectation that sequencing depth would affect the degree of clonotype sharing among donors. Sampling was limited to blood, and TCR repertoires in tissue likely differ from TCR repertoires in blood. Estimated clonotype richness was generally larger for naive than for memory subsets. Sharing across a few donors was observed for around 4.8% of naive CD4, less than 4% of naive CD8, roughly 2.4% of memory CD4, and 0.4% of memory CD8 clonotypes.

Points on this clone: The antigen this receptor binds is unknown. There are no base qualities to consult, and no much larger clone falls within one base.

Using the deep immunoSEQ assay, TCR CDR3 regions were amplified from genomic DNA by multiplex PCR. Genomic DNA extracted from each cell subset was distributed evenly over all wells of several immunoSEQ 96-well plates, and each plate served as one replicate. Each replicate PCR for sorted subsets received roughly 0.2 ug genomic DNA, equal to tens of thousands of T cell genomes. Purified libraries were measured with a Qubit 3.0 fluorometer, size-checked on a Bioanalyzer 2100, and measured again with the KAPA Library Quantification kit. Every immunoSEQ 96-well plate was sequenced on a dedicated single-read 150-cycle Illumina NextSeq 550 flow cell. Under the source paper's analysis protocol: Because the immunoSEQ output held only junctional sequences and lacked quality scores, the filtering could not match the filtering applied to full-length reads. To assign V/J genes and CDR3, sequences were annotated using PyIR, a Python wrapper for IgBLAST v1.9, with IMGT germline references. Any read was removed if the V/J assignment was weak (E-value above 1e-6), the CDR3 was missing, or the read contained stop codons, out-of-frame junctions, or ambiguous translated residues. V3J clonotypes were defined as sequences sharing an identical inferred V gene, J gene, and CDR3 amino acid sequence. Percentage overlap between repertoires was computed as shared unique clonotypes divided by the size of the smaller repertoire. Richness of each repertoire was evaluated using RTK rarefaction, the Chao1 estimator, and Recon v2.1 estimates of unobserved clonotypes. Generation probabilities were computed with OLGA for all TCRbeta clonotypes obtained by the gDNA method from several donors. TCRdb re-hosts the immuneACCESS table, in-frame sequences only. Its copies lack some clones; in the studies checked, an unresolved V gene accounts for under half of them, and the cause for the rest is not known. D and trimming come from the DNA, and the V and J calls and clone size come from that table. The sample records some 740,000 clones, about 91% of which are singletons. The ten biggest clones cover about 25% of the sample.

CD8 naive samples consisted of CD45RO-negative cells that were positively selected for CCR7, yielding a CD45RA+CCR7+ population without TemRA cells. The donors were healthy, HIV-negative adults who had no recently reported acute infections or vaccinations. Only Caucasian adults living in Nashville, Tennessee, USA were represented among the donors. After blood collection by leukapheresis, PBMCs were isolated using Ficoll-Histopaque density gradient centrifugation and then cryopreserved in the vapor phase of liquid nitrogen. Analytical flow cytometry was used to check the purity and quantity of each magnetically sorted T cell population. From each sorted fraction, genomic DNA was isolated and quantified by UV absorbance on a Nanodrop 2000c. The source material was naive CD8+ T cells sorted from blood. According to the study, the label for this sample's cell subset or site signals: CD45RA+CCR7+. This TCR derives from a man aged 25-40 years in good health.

The DNA sequence follows: TGCAGCGTAGAAAGCGGGACGAGCTCCTACGAGCAGTACTTC. It specifies CSVESGTSSYEQYF. The chain is made from TRBV29-1 and TRBJ2-7; the junction holds 7 bases that match TRBD2. V and J are trimmed by 6 bases and 0 bases, and the gene matches miss 8 bases of the junction. CDR1 and CDR2, looked up from the germline V gene, are SQVTM and ANQGSEA. The CDR3 starts with the cysteine, ends with the phenylalanine, and has 14 residues. CDR3 DNA only is kept here, 42 bases in frame from base 1.